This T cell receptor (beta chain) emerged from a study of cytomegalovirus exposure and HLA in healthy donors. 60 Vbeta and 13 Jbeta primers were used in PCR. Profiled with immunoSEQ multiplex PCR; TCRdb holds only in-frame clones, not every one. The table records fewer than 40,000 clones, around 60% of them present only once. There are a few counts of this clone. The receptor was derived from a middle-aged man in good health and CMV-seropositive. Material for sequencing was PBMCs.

In DNA form, the CDR3 reads TGCGCCAGCAGCTTGGGCCAAAGGGGGGGTGAAGCTTTCTTT. It translates to CASSLGQRGGEAFF. V is TRBV5-1 and J is TRBJ1-1; a possible D gene is TRBD1 (6 bases). V shed 0 bases and J shed 7 bases, with 13 bases lying between them. In germline, CDR1 is SGHRS, CDR2 YFSETQ. The CDR3 is made up of 14 amino acids.